This entry lists 16 T cell receptor beta chains sequenced from one sample in a study of OX40 agonist ivuxolimab in advanced cancers. Assay used: immunoSEQ multiplex PCR; TCRdb lists only in-frame clones, some missing. The profile shows some 60,000 clones, roughly 92% of them singletons. Sample: CD4+ or CD8+ T cells sorted from blood, taken in a trial of the OX40 agonist ivuxolimab. Receptor source: an adult with an advanced solid tumor such as melanoma, head and neck, liver or kidney cancer.

This clone was seen only a few times. This chain links TRBV5-1 with TRBJ2-4, with 7 bases identical to TRBD1. J was trimmed by 2 bases and V by 3 bases; bases with no gene match: 5. The length of the CDR3 is 15 residues. The germline gives CDR1 SGHRS, CDR2 YFSETQ. CDR3 region: CASSWVTGSKNIQYF. The CDR3 DNA reads as TGCGCCAGCAGCTGGGTGACAGGGTCCAAAAACATTCAGTACTTC.

The J gene is TRBJ2-3, the V gene TRBV11-2; D ambiguous. The CDR3 covers 16 residues. The germline CDR1 and CDR2 sequences are SGHAT and FQNNGV. V was clipped by 0 bases and J by 2 bases, with 12 bases between them. As DNA, the CDR3 is TGTGCCAGCAGCTTAGATTGGGCCGCCGACACAGATACGCAGTATTTT. Translation: CASSLDWAADTDTQYF. Together with reference TRBV11-2 and TRBJ2-3, the CDR3 gives the full variable domain: EAGVAQSPRYKIIEKRQSVAFWCNPISGHATLYWYQQILGQGPKLLIQFQNNGVVDDSQLPKDRFSAERLKGVDSTLKIQPAKLEDSAVYLCASSLDWAADTDTQYFGPGTRLTVL.

The chain combines TRBV11-2 with TRBJ2-7, with D possibly matching TRBD2 (6 bases). There are 14 residues in the CDR3. CDR1 and CDR2 from the germline V gene are SGHAT and FQNNGV. V gave up 1 base and J gave up 5 bases, with 12 bases separating them. CDR3 DNA: TGTGCCAGCAGCTTAGCGGGGGTTAGGAACGAGCAGTACTTC. Translating gives CASSLAGVRNEQYF.

The rearrangement links TRBV5-1 to TRBJ2-5; D might be TRBD2 (6 bases). Germline V gene data show CDR1 as SGHRS and CDR2 as YFSETQ. Trimming pared 6 bases from V and 2 bases from J, leaving 20 bases between. CDR3 length: 16 residues. CDR3 sequence: CASTGQGRMWQETQYF. The CDR3 DNA reads TGCGCCAGCACCGGACAAGGGAGGATGTGGCAAGAGACCCAGTACTTC.

The chain has TRBV7-2 and TRBJ2-3; 7 bases map to TRBD2. The J segment lost 0 bases and the V segment lost 3 bases, leaving 3 bases of the junction unmatched. Germline V gene sequence: CDR1 SGHTA, CDR2 FQGNSA. There are 15 residues in the CDR3. Written as DNA, the CDR3 is TGTGCCAGCAGCTTGGGGGACTACAGCACAGATACGCAGTATTTT. Amino acids: CASSLGDYSTDTQYF.

The chain is built from TRBV18 and TRBJ1-3; no clear D. CDR1 KGHSH and CDR2 LQKENI come from the germline V gene. Trimming removed 3 bases at V and 1 base at J, with 16 bases between. There are 17 residues in the CDR3. This chain's CDR3 is CASSPWPKGRSGNTIYF. The DNA for the CDR3 is TGTGCCAGCTCACCTTGGCCAAAGGGCCGGTCTGGAAACACCATATATTTT.

This chain joins TRBV6-5 and TRBJ2-7; weak D call: TRBD1 (5 bases). Germline lookup yields CDR1 MNHEY and CDR2 SVGAGI. CDR3 length: 13 residues. With 2 bases removed from V and 5 bases from J, the gap between germline ends came to 10 bases. The CDR3 here is CASSYDDSDEQYF. CDR3 bases: TGTGCCAGCAGTTACGACGACAGCGACGAGCAGTACTTC.

The genes are TRBV9 and TRBJ1-2; D call uncertain. CDR3 size: 12 residues. Looked up from germline, CDR1 is SGDLS and CDR2 is YYNGEE. V gave up 2 bases and J gave up 2 bases, with 4 bases separating them. CDR3 nucleotides: TGTGCCAGCAGCGTGGGGAACTATGGCTACACCTTC. Its translation is CASSVGNYGYTF.

This chain uses TRBV10-2 with TRBJ1-3; no clear D gene. The CDR3 spans 11 residues. The V end was cut by 2 bases, the J end by 4 bases, with 0 bases between. Germline loops: CDR1 WSHSY, CDR2 SAAADI. CDR3 residues: CASSEGNTIYF. The CDR3 coding sequence is TGCGCCAGCAGTGAGGGAAACACCATATATTTT.

To note about this clone: Sequence at one end of the junction differs from germline and may be a read error. The chain links TRBV7-3 to TRBJ1-1, with D tentatively TRBD1 (6 bases). Germline loops: CDR1 SGHTA, CDR2 FQGTGA. The CDR3 runs 13 residues. CDR3 DNA: TGCGCCAGCAGCCAAGTTACAGGGCTAGAAGCTTTCTTT. It specifies CASSQVTGLEAFF.

The chain uses TRBV29-1 and TRBJ2-2, with D tentatively TRBD1 (6 bases). The germline V and J ends were trimmed by 4 bases and 5 bases, with 20 bases remaining between them. The length of the CDR3 is 16 residues. Germline CDR1 SQVTM, CDR2 ANQGSEA. The CDR3 region has the DNA TGCAGCGTTGGCAGCAGGGCTAAGGGGGAGACCGGGGAGCTGTTTTTT. Protein product: CSVGSRAKGETGELFF.

This clone was counted a single time. This rearrangement joins TRBV7-9 to TRBJ1-1; D perhaps matches TRBD1 (6 bases). The V gene's germline CDR1 is SEHNR and CDR2 FQNEAQ (reference sequence). The CDR3 has 16 amino acids. V was trimmed by 5 bases and J by 0 bases, leaving 16 bases between them. For the CDR3, the DNA is TGTGCCAGCAGCCCAGCGGGGGGGCAGGTGAACACTGAAGCTTTCTTT. Its protein is CASSPAGGQVNTEAFF.

V usage is TRBV7-9 and J usage is TRBJ1-2; D is possibly TRBD1 (5 bases). The CDR3 sequence is 15 residues long. Trimming took off 4 bases at V and 0 bases at J, with 12 bases between the two ends. Germline loops: CDR1 SEHNR, CDR2 FQNEAQ (reference sequence). CDR3 loop: CASSSPSGTNYGYTF. CDR3 coding DNA: TGTGCCAGCAGCTCCCCGTCAGGGACTAACTATGGCTACACCTTC. The full variable domain, with the rest looked up from reference TRBV7-9 and TRBJ1-2, is DTGVSQNPRHKITKRGQNVTFRCDPISEHNRLYWYRQTLGQGPEFLTYFQNEAQLEKSRLLSDRFSAERPKGSFSTLEIQRTEQGDSAMYLCASSSPSGTNYGYTFGSGTRLTVV.

CDR3 in DNA: TGTGCCAGCAGTCAGGGGGACAGGAGCTCCTACGAGCAGTACTTC. The encoded protein is CASSQGDRSSYEQYF. The chain uses TRBV27 and TRBJ2-7; 8 bases agree with TRBD1. The CDR3 sequence is 15 residues long. Germline assignment: CDR1 MNHEY and CDR2 SMNVEV (reference sequence). J lost 0 bases, V lost 5 bases, and 6 bases had no gene match.

The chain employs TRBV7-9 and TRBJ2-3, with 14 nucleotides matching TRBD2. V trimming: 4 bases; J trimming: 2 bases; junction bases outside the gene matches: 8. The V gene's germline CDR1 is SEHNR and CDR2 FQNEAQ (reference sequence). The CDR3 covers 18 residues. The CDR3 DNA reads as TGTGCCAGCAGCTGGACTAGCGGGGGGACTCAGGACACAGATACGCAGTATTTT. Translated: CASSWTSGGTQDTDTQYF.

The rearrangement links TRBV28 to TRBJ1-4; a possible D gene is TRBD1 (5 bases). V lost 5 bases and J 3 bases, leaving 19 bases between the germline ends. CDR3 length: 17 residues. Germline CDR1 is MDHEN and CDR2 is SYDVKM. The CDR3, as DNA: TGTGCCAGCAGTGCCTACCTTCGGGGCCACCCTAATGAAAAACTGTTTTTT. It specifies CASSAYLRGHPNEKLFF.